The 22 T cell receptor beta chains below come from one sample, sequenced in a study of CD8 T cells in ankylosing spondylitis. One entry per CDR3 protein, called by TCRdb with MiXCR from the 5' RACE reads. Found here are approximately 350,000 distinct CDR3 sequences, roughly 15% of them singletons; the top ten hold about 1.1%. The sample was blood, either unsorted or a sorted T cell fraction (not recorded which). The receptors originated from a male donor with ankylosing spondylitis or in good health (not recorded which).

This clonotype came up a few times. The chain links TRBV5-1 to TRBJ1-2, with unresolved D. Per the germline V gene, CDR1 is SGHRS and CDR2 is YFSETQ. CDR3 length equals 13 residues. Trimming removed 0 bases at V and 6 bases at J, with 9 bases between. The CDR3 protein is CASSLAEGNGYTF. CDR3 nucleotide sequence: TGCGCCAGCAGCTTGGCGGAGGGAAATGGCTACACCTTC.

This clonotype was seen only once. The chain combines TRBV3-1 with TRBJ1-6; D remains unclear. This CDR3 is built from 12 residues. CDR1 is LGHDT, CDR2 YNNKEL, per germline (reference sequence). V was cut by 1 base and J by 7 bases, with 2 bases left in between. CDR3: CASSQANSPLHF. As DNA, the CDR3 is TGTGCCAGCAGCCAAGCGAATTCACCCCTCCACTTT. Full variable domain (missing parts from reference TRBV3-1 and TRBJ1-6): DTAVSQTPKYLVTQMGNDKSIKCEQNLGHDTMYWYKQDSKKFLKIMFSYNNKELIINETVPNRFSPKSPDKAHLNLHINSLELGDSAVYFCASSQANSPLHFGNGTRLTVT.

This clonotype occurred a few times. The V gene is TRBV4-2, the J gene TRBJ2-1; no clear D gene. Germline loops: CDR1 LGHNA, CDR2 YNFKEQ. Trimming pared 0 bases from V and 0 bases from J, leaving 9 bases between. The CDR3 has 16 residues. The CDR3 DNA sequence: TGTGCCAGCAGCCAAGATCTGAGCGACTCCTACAATGAGCAGTTCTTC. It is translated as CASSQDLSDSYNEQFF.

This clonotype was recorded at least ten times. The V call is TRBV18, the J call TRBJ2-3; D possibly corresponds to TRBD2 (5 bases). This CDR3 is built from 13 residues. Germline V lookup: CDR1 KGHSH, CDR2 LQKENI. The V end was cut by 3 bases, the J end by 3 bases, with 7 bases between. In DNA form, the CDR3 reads TGTGCCAGCTCACCCCCGGGGACAGATACGCAGTATTTT. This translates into CASSPPGTDTQYF.

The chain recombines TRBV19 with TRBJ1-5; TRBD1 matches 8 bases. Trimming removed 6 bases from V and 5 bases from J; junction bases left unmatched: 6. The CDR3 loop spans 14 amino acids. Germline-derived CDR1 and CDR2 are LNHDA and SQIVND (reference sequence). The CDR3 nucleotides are TGTGCCAGTAGCTCGGACAGGGATCATCAGCCCCAGCATTTT. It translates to CASSSDRDHQPQHF. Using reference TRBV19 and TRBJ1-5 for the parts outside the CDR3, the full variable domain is DGGITQSPKYLFRKEGQNVTLSCEQNLNHDAMYWYRQDPGQGLRLIYYSQIVNDFQKGDIAEGYSVSREKKESFPLTVTSAQKNPTAFYLCASSSDRDHQPQHFGDGTRLSIL.

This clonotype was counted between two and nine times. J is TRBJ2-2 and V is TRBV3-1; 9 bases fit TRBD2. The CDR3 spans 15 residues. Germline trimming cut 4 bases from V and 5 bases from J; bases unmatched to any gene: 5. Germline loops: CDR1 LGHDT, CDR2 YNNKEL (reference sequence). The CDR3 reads CASSLRLAVTGELFF. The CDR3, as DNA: TGTGCCAGCAGCCTTAGACTAGCGGTGACCGGGGAGCTGTTTTTT.

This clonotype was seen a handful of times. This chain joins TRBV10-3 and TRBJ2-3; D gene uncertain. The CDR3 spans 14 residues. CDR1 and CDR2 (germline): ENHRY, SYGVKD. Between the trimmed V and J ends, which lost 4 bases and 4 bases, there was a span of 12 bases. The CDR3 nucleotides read TGTGCCATCAGTGCGAAGGCAGCGCCAGATACGCAGTATTTT. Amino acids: CAISAKAAPDTQYF.

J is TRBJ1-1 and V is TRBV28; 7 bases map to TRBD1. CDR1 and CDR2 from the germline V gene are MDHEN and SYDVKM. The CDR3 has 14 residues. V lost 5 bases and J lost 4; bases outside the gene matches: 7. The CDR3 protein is CASSEGQTLTEAFF. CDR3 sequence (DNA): TGTGCCAGCAGTGAGGGACAGACCCTCACTGAAGCTTTCTTT.

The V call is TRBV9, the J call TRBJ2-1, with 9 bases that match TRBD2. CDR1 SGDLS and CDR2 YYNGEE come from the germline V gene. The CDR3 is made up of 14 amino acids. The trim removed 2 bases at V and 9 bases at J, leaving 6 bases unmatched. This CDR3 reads CASSVGTSSGEQFF. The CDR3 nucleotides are TGTGCCAGCAGCGTCGGGACTAGCTCCGGTGAGCAGTTCTTC.

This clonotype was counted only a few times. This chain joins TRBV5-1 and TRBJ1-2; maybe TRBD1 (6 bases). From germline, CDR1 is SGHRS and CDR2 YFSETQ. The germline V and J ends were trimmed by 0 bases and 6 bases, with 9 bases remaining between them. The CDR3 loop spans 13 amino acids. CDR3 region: CASSLDRDNGYTF. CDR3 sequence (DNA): TGCGCCAGCAGCTTGGACAGGGACAATGGCTACACCTTC.

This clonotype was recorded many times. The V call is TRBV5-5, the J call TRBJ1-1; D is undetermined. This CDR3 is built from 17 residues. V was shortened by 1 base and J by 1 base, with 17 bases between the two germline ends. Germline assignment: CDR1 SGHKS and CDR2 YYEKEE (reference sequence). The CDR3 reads CASSLSIVETGNTEAFF. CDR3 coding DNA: TGTGCCAGCAGCTTGAGTATTGTGGAGACGGGGAACACTGAAGCTTTCTTT.

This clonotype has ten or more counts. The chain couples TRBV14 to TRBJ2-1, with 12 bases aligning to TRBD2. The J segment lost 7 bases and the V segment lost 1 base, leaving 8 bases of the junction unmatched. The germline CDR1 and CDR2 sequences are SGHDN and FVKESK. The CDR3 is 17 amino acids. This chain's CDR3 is CASSQVRLAGEKNEQFF. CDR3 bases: TGTGCCAGCAGCCAAGTTCGACTAGCGGGAGAGAAGAATGAGCAGTTCTTC. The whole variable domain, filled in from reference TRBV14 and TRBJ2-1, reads EAGVTQFPSHSVIEKGQTVTLRCDPISGHDNLYWYRRVMGKEIKFLLHFVKESKQDESGMPNNRFLAERTGGTYSTLKVQPAELEDSGVYFCASSQVRLAGEKNEQFFGPGTRLTVL.

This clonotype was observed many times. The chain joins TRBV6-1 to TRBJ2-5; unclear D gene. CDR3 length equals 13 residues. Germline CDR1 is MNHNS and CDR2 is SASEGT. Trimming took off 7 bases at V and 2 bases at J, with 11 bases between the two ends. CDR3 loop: CASTTGLQETQYF. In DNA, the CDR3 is TGTGCCAGCACGACGGGTCTACAAGAGACCCAGTACTTC.

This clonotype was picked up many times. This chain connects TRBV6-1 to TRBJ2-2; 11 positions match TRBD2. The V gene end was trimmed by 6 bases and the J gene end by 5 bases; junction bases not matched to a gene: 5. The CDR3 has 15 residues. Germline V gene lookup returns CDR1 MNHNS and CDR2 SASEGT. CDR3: CASSPTSGTTGELFF. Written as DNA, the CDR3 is TGTGCCAGCAGCCCGACTAGCGGGACAACCGGGGAGCTGTTTTTT.

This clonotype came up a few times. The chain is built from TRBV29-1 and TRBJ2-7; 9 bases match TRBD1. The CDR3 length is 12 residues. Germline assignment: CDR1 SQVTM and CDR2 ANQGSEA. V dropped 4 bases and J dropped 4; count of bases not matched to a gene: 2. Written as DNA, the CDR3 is TGCAGCGTTGTGACAGGGGGTTACGAGCAGTACTTC. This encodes CSVVTGGYEQYF.

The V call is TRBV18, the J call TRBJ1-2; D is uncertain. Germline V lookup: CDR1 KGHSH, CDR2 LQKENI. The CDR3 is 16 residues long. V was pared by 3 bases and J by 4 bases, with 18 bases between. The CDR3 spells CASSPDPKPSPYGYTF. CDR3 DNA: TGTGCCAGCTCACCGGACCCTAAACCTTCCCCCTATGGCTACACCTTC. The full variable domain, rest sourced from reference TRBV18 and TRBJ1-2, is NAGVMQNPRHLVRRRGQEARLRCSPMKGHSHVYWYRQLPEEGLKFMVYLQKENIIDESGMPKERFSAEFPKEGPSILRIQQVVRGDSAAYFCASSPDPKPSPYGYTFGSGTRLTVV.

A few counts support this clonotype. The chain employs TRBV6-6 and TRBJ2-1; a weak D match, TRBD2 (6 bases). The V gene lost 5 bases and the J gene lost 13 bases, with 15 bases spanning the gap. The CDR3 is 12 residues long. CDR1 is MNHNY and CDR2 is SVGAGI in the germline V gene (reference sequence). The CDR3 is CASSQALAGQFF. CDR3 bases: TGTGCCAGCAGTCAGGCCCTCGCGGGACAGTTCTTC.

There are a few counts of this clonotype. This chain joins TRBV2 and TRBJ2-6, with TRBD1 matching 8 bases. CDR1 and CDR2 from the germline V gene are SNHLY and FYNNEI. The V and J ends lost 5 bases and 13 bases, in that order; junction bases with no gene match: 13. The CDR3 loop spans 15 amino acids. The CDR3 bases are TGTGCCAGCAGTACCGGACAGGGAGGCCTTTCGGTCCTGACTTTC. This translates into CASSTGQGGLSVLTF.

The CDR3 loop is CASSVEPGRYNEQFF. CDR3 bases: TGTGCCAGCAGCGTAGAACCCGGGCGGTACAATGAGCAGTTCTTC. This chain connects TRBV9 to TRBJ2-1; D not certain. The CDR3 runs to 15 residues. The V end lost 0 bases, the J end lost 4 bases, and 11 bases lay between the germline ends. In germline, CDR1 is SGDLS, CDR2 YYNGEE.

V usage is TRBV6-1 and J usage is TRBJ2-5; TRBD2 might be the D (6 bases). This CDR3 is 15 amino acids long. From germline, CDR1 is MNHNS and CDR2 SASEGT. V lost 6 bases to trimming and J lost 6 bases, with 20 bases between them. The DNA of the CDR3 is TGTGCCAGCAGCCCGACGGCCTACGGGAGAAAGACCCAGTACTTC. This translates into CASSPTAYGRKTQYF.

CDR3 sequence: CSVEDERLKLFF. The CDR3 DNA sequence: TGCAGCGTTGAAGATGAGCGCCTAAAACTGTTTTTT. This chain links TRBV29-1 with TRBJ1-4; D is uncertain. Trimming pared 0 bases from V and 10 bases from J, leaving 9 bases between. The CDR3 consists of 12 residues. The germline V gene encodes CDR1 SQVTM and CDR2 ANQGSEA.

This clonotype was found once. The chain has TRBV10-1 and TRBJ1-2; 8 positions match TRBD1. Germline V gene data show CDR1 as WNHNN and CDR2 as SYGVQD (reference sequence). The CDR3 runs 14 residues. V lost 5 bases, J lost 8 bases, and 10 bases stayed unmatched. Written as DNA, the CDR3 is TGCGCCAGCAGTCCCTACGGACAGGGTGGAGGCTACACCTTC. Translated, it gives CASSPYGQGGGYTF.